The clone carrying this T cell receptor beta chain appeared a single time. Its antigen remains unknown. The entry originates in a study of blood T cells in healthy people across ages. As for the study in general: Through template switching, about one barcoded beta molecule was captured per two T cells, as measured in model experiments. Study results and limitations: Both higher diversity and more naive CD4+ cells marked long-lived donors when set against aged donors. TCR beta diversity tracked closely with naive T cell percentage.

A second PCR of 7 to 11 cycles used a sample-barcoded 5' primer and a J-beta primer mix. A 12-random-nucleotide template-switch adaptor tagged each cDNA molecule. MiXCR, applied by TCRdb to the 5' RACE reads, yields one record per CDR3 protein. The table has 700,000 to 850,000 distinct CDR3 sequences, approximately 55% seen once. Germline CDR1 SGHTA, CDR2 FQGNSA. This CDR3 has 14 residues. Trimming pared 1 base from V and 7 bases from J, leaving 11 bases between. Material for sequencing was blood. This TCR was recovered from a man of 80 years or more in good health. The rearrangement links TRBV7-2 to TRBJ1-5; tentative D call: TRBD1 (6 bases). This CDR3 is CASSLGIQGQPQHF. DNA of the CDR3: TGTGCCAGCAGCTTAGGGATACAGGGACAGCCCCAGCATTTT. The full variable domain, in which reference TRBV7-2 and TRBJ1-5 provide the parts outside the CDR3, is GAGVSQSPSNKVTEKGKDVELRCDPISGHTALYWYRQSLGQGLEFLIYFQGNSAPDKSGLPSDRFSAERTGGSVSTLTIQRTQQEDSAVYLCASSLGIQGQPQHFGDGTRLSIL.